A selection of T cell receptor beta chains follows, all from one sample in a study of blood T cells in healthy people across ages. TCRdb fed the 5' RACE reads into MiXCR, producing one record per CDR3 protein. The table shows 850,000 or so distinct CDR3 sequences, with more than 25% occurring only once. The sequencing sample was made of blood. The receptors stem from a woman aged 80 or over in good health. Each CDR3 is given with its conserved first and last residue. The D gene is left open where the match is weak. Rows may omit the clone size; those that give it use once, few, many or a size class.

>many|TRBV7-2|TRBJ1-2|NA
TGTGCCAGCAGCTTAGCATTTACGGGAAGGTCTAGTGGCTACACCTTC
CASSLAFTGRSSGYTF
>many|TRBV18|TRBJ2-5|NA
TGTGCCAGCTCAAAGAGGCCCCAAGAGACCCAGTACTTC
CASSKRPQETQYF
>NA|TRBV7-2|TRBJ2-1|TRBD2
TGTGCCAGCAGCTTAGAACCACTAGCGGTCTACAATGAGCAGTTCTTC
CASSLEPLAVYNEQFF
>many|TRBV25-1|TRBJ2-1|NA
TGTGCCAGCAGGCCGGGACTGGCCTACAATGAGCAGTTCTTC
CASRPGLAYNEQFF
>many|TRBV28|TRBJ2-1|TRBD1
TGTGCCAGCAGCCTCCCGGGACAGGGTATCTACAATGAGCAGTTCTTC
CASSLPGQGIYNEQFF
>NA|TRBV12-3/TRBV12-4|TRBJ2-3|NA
TGTGCCAGCACCTTAGGACGGGGAGCAGATACGGAATATTTT
CASTLGRGADTEYF
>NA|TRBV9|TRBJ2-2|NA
TGTGCCAGCAGCGTAATTAGCGGCTTGAACACCGGGGAGCTGTTTTTT
CASSVISGLNTGELFF
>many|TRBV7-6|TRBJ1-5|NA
TGTGCCAGCAGCTTGGGGACCCAGGGGAGCAATCAGCCCCAGCATTTT
CASSLGTQGSNQPQHF
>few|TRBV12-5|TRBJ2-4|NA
TGTGCTAGTGGTTTGGCAATGAGGGCCAAAAACATTCAGTACTTC
CASGLAMRAKNIQYF
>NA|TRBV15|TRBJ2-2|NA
TGTGCCACCAGCGGGGTGAACACCGGGGAGCTGTTTTTT
CATSGVNTGELFF
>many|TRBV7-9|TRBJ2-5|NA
TGTGCCAGCAGCGCCTACAGTCAAGAGACCCAGTACTTC
CASSAYSQETQYF
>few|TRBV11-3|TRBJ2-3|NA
TGTGCCAGCAGCCCCCTGCGGCTCCGGAGAGATACGCAGTATTTT
CASSPLRLRRDTQYF
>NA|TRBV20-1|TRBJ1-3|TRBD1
TGCAGTGCTAGAGAAAACAGGGGATCCGGAAACACCATATATTTT
CSARENRGSGNTIYF
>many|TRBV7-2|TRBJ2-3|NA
TGTGCCAGCAGCCCCCGTTGGGCAGATACGCAGTATTTT
CASSPRWADTQYF
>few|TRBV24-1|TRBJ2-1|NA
TGTACCACCAGTGATAAGGGACTGGGGGGATATGAGCAGTTCTTC
CTTSDKGLGGYEQFF
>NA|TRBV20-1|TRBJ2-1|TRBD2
TGCAGTGCTAGAGAAACGAGCGGGGGCATCAATGAGCAGTTCTTC
CSARETSGGINEQFF
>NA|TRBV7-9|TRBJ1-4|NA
TGTGCCAGCAGCTCTTTTAGCGCAGGTTTGGGAGAAAAACTGTTTTTT
CASSSFSAGLGEKLFF
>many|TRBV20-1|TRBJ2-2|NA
TGCAGTGCTAAAAGGGGGGCGAACACCGGGGAGCTGTTTTTT
CSAKRGANTGELFF
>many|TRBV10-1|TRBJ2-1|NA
TGCGCCAACTCGGACCGATGCCTGGGTGAGCAGTTCTTC
CANSDRCLGEQFF
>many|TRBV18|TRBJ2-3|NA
TGTGCCAGCTCACCACCGGCCCCGAGAGATACGCAGTATTTT
CASSPPAPRDTQYF
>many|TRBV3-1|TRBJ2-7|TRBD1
TGTGCCAGCAGCCCCCGGACAGGATGGTACGAGCAGTACTTC
CASSPRTGWYEQYF
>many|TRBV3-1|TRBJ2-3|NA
TGTGCCAGCAGCCAAGATGTAATCGGCGGGGATACGCAGTATTTT
CASSQDVIGGDTQYF
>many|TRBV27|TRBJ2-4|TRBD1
TGTGCCAGCAGTTCCGCCTCCAGGGGGCGAGCCAAAAACATTCAGTACTTC
CASSSASRGRAKNIQYF
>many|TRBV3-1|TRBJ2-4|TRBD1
TGTGCCAGCAGCCAATTATCAGGGGGCACAGCCAAAAACATTCAGTACTTC
CASSQLSGGTAKNIQYF